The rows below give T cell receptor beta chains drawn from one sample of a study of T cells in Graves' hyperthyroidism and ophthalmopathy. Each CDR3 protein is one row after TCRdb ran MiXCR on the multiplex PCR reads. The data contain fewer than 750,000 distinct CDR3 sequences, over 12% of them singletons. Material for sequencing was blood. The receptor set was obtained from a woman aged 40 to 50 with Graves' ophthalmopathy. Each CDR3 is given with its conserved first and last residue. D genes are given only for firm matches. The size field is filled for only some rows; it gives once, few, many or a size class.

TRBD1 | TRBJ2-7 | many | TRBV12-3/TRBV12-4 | CASSPGTASWEQYF | TGTGCCAGCAGTCCCGGGACAGCGTCCTGGGAGCAGTACTTC
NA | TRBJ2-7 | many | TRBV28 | CAGGPMGTSEQYF | TGTGCCGGGGGCCCCATGGGGACAAGCGAGCAGTACTTC
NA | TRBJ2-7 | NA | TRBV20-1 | CSAHQSINYEQYF | TGCAGTGCTCACCAATCTATCAACTACGAGCAGTACTTC
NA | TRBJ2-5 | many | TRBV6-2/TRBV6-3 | CASSYGVQETGETQYF | TGTGCCAGCAGTTACGGGGTGCAGGAGACCGGCGAGACCCAGTACTTC
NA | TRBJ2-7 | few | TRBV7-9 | CASSLLGLGYEQYF | TGTGCCAGCAGCTTGTTAGGATTAGGGTACGAGCAGTACTTC
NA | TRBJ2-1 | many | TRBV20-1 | CSARDRVLAYNEQFF | TGCAGTGCTAGAGACAGGGTCCTAGCCTACAATGAGCAGTTCTTC
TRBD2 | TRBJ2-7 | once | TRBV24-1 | CATSDWTSGLYEQYF | TGTGCCACCAGTGACTGGACTAGCGGGTTATACGAGCAGTACTTC
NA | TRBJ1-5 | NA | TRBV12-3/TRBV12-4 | CASSLFAGREDQPQHF | TGTGCCAGCAGCTTATTTGCGGGAAGGGAAGATCAGCCCCAGCATTTT
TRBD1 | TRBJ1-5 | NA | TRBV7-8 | CASSPGQGLSNQPQHF | TGTGCCAGCAGCCCCGGACAGGGACTTAGCAATCAGCCCCAGCATTTT
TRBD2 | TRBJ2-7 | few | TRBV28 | CASSLSGRNTGTYEQYF | TGTGCCAGCAGCCTTAGCGGGAGGAACACCGGGACCTACGAGCAGTACTTC
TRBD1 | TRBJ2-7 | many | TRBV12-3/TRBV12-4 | CASSFGQASYEQYF | TGTGCCAGCAGTTTCGGACAGGCCTCCTACGAGCAGTACTTC
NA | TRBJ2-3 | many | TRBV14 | CASSHANSVSDTQYF | TGTGCCAGCAGCCACGCGAACAGTGTTTCAGATACGCAGTATTTT
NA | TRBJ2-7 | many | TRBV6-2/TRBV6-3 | CASSSPRRGGISNEQYF | TGTGCCAGCAGTTCGCCCAGGAGGGGAGGCATTTCCAACGAGCAGTACTTC
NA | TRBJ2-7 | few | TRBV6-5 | CASSSPKAEQYF | TGTGCCAGCAGTTCCCCTAAGGCGGAGCAGTACTTC